This is a list of T cell receptor beta chains from one sample in a study of blood T cell repertoires in COVID-19. Repertoires were generated with immunoSEQ multiplex PCR, while TCRdb's copy carries only in-frame clones and drops some. This table holds 250,000 to 350,000 clones, around 92% found once. Sequencing was carried out using peripheral blood. These receptors all come from a man between 18 and 29 years old who had recovered from COVID-19. Both conserved end residues are trimmed from each CDR3. A D gene is named only where the DNA matches it firmly.

TRBV25-1	TRBJ1-2	12	NA	ASGETGNHYGYT
TRBV10-3	TRBJ2-1	16	TRBD2	AISEGLAGGSSYNEQF
TRBV5-4	TRBJ2-7	13	NA	ASSPSGTLTLEQY
TRBV2	TRBJ2-2	15	TRBD2	ASSEWGSGSGTGELF
TRBV9	TRBJ1-1	14	NA	ASSLVSSHMNTEAF
TRBV7-9	TRBJ2-7	13	TRBD2	ASSLALAGVDEQY
TRBV2	TRBJ1-4	12	NA	ASSEWQGIEKLF
TRBV30	TRBJ2-7	13	TRBD1	AWSGPGTGHYEQY
TRBV12-3/TRBV12-4	TRBJ1-1	9	NA	ASSLAGRAF
TRBV5-1	TRBJ1-5	14	NA	ASSLAGMGADQPQH
TRBV7-9	TRBJ2-3	14	NA	ASTKKGSPSTDTQY
TRBV7-3	TRBJ1-1	12	NA	ASSLERQYPEAF
TRBV5-1	TRBJ1-1	12	NA	ASSTGQLNTEAF
TRBV5-6	TRBJ2-7	11	NA	ASSFQGSNEQY
TRBV18	TRBJ2-7	12	NA	ASSPRPQGYEQY
TRBV27	TRBJ2-2	10	NA	ASTTLNGELF
TRBV6-5	TRBJ1-5	12	TRBD1	ASSPGTGHQPQH
TRBV18	TRBJ1-6	10	NA	ASSPSNSPLH
TRBV10-3	TRBJ2-4	12	NA	AISAGGNKNIQY
TRBV28	TRBJ1-2	10	TRBD1	ASSQQGDAVN
TRBV28	TRBJ2-5	12	TRBD1	ASSTPGQGKTQY
TRBV14	TRBJ2-3	16	TRBD2	ASRPIFTSGESTDTQY
TRBV15	TRBJ1-3	15	TRBD1	ATSREDRGSSGNTIY
TRBV5-4	TRBJ2-7	11	NA	ASSSGSSYEQY
TRBV13	TRBJ2-3	14	TRBD2	ASSPPGLAGADTQY
TRBV29-1	TRBJ1-5	13	NA	SVADGFLGNQPQH
TRBV12-3/TRBV12-4	TRBJ1-1	10	NA	ASSFGPGHAF